This entry lists 2 T cell receptor beta chains sequenced from one sample in a study of T cells in Graves' hyperthyroidism and ophthalmopathy. TCR beta CDR3 region amplification was performed from RNA transcripts. During a first-round RT-PCR of the TCR CDR3, the HTBI primer set was used. Each CDR3 protein is one row after TCRdb ran MiXCR on the multiplex PCR reads. Here the sample spans about 520,000 distinct CDR3 sequences, around 24% being singletons. Input material: blood. Receptors originate from a woman between 25 and 40 years old with Graves' ophthalmopathy.

Concerning this clonotype itself: As the CDR3 is not closed by the conserved phenylalanine or tryptophan, this likely results from a read error. It is unclear where the CDR3 begins or ends on the DNA, so no DNA is shown, and the CDR3 is as TCRdb lists it. The chain uses TRBV6-4 and TRBJ1-5; TRBD1, the D gene given by the table, was not confirmed from the DNA. From its first to its last residue, the CDR3 has 15 amino acids. From germline, CDR1 is MRHNA and CDR2 SNTAGT. The CDR3: CARIFISGSNQPQQL.

This clonotype was observed many times. In nucleotides, the CDR3 is TGTGCCAGCAGCTCCGAGGACAGGGCGACCTACGAGCAGTACTTC. Translated, it gives CASSSEDRATYEQYF. This chain links TRBV11-1 with TRBJ2-7, with TRBD1 identical over 8 bases. The CDR3 is 15 residues long. CDR1 SGHAT and CDR2 FQDESV come from the germline V gene (reference sequence). V lost 4 bases and J lost 2; bases outside the gene matches: 7.